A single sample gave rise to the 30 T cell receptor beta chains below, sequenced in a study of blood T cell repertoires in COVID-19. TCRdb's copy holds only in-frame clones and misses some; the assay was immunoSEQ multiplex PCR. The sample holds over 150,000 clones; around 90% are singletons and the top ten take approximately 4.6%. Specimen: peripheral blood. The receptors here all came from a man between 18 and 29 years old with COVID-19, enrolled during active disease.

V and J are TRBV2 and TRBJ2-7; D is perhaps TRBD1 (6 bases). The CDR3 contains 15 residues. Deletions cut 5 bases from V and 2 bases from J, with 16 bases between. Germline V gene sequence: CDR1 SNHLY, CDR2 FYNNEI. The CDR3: CASSNGQLYPYEQYF. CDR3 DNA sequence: TGTGCCAGCAGTAACGGACAGTTATATCCCTACGAGCAGTACTTC.

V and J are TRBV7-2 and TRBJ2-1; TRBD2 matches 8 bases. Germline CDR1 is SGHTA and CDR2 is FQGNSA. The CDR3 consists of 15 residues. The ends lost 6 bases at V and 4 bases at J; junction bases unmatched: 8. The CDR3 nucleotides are TGTGCCAGCAGATTTCCGGGAGGGCTATACAATGAGCAGTTCTTC. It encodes CASRFPGGLYNEQFF.

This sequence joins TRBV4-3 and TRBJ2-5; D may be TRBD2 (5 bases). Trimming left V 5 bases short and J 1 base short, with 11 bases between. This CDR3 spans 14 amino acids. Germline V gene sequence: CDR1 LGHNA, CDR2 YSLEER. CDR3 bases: TGCGCCAGCAGCTTATACCGGGGCCAAGAGACCCAGTACTTC. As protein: CASSLYRGQETQYF.

The DNA for the CDR3 is TGTGCCAGCAGTTTAGGCCAGCCCCAGCATTTT. This codes for CASSLGQPQHF. The genes are TRBV28 and TRBJ1-5; D not resolved. The length of the CDR3 is 11 residues. The germline gives CDR1 MDHEN, CDR2 SYDVKM. Trimming removed 2 bases from V and 7 bases from J, with 3 bases in between.

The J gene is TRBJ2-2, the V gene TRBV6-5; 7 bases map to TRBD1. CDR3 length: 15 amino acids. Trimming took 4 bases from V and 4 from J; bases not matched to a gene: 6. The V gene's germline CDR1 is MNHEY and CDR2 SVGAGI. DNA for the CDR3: TGTGCCAGCAGTTGGGACAGTCGGAGCACCGGGGAGCTGTTTTTT. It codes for CASSWDSRSTGELFF.

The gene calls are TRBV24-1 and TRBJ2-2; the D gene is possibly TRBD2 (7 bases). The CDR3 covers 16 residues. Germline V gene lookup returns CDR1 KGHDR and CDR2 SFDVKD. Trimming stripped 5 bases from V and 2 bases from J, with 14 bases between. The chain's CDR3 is CATSALGGANTGELFF. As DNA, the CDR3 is TGTGCCACCAGTGCCCTTGGGGGGGCTAACACCGGGGAGCTGTTTTTT.

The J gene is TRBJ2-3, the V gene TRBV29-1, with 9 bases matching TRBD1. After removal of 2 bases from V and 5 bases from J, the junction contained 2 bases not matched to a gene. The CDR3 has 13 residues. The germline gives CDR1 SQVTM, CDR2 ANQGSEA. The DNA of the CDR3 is TGCAGCGTTGAAATGACAGGGGGAGATACGCAGTATTTT. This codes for CSVEMTGGDTQYF.

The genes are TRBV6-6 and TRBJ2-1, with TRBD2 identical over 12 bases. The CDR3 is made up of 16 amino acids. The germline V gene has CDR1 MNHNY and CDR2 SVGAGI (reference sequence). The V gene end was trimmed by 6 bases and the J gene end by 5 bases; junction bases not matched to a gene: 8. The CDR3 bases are TGTGCCAGCAGCCCCCTAGCGGGAGGGGGCCACAATGAGCAGTTCTTC. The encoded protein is CASSPLAGGGHNEQFF.

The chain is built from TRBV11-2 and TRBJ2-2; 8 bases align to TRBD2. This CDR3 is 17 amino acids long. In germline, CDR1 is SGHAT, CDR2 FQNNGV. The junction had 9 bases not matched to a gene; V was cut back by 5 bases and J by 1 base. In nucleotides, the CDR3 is TGTGCCAGCAGCCCCGGTGGACGGGAGGGGAACACCGGGGAGCTGTTTTTT. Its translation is CASSPGGREGNTGELFF.

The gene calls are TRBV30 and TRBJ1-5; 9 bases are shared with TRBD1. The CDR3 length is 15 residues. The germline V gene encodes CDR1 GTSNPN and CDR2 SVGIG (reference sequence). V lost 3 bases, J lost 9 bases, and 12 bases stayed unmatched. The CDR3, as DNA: TGTGCCTGGAGCCTGACAGGGGGAGCGTTCCCGCCCCAGCATTTT. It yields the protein CAWSLTGGAFPPQHF. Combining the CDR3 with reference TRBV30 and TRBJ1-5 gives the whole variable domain SQTIHQWPATLVQPVGSPLSLECTVEGTSNPNLYWYRQAAGRGLQLLFYSVGIGQISSEVPQNLSASRPQDRQFILSSKKLLLSDSGFYLCAWSLTGGAFPPQHFGDGTRLSIL.

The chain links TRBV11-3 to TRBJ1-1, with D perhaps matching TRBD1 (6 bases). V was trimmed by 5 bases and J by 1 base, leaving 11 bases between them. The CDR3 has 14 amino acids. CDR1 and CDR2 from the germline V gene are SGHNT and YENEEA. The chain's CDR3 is CASSPRGGNTEAFF. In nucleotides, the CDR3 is TGTGCCAGCAGCCCAAGAGGGGGGAACACTGAAGCTTTCTTT.

The CDR3 DNA reads TGTGCCAGCAGCATAGACAGGGTTGGCAATTCACCCCTCCACTTT. It translates to CASSIDRVGNSPLHF. The V call is TRBV7-2, the J call TRBJ1-6; 7 positions agree with TRBD1. This CDR3 region has 15 residues. The junction had 8 bases not matched to a gene; V was cut back by 5 bases and J by 7 bases. Germline loops: CDR1 SGHTA, CDR2 FQGNSA.

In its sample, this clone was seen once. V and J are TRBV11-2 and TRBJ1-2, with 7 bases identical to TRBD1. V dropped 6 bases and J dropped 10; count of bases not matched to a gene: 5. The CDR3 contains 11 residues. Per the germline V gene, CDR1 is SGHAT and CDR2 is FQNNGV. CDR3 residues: CASSPGQIYTF. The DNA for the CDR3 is TGTGCCAGCAGTCCGGGACAGATCTACACCTTC.

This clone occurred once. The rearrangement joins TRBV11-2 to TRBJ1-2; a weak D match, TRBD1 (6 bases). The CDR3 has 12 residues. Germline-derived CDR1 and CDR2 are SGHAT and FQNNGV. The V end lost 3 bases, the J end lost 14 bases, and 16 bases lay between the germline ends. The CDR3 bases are TGTGCCAGCAGCTTGGGGGCAGGGGCGGAAACCTTC. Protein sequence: CASSLGAGAETF.

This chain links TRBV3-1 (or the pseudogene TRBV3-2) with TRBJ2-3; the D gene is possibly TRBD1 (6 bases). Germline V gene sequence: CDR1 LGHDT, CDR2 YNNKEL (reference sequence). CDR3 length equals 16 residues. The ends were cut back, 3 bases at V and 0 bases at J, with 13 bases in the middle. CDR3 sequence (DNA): TGTGCCAGCAGCCAGAATTACAGGGAAAGCACAGATACGCAGTATTTT. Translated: CASSQNYRESTDTQYF.

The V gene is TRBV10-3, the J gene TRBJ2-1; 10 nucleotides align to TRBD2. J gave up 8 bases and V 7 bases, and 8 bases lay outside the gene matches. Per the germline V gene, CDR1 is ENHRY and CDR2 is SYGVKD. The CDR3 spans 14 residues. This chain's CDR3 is CAIKIAGGVDEQFF. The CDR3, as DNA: TGTGCCATCAAGATAGCGGGAGGTGTCGATGAGCAGTTCTTC.

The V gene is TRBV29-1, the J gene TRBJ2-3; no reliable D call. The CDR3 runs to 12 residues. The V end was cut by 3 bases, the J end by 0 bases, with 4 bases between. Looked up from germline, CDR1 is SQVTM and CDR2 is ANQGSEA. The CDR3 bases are TGCAGCGTTGAGAGTAGCACAGATACGCAGTATTTT. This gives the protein CSVESSTDTQYF.

DNA of the CDR3: TGTGCCAGCAGCTTCGGGGGTGGGGAGCAGTACTTC. It codes for CASSFGGGEQYF. This chain joins TRBV11-3 and TRBJ2-7; a weak D match, TRBD2 (6 bases). In germline, CDR1 is SGHNT, CDR2 YENEEA. The CDR3 extends over 12 amino acids. The V gene lost 3 bases and the J gene lost 7 bases, with 10 bases spanning the gap. Complete variable domain (other parts from reference TRBV11-3 and TRBJ2-7): EAGVVQSPRYKIIEKKQPVAFWCNPISGHNTLYWYLQNLGQGPELLIRYENEEAVDDSQLPKDRFSAERLKGVDSTLKIQPAELGDSAVYLCASSFGGGEQYFGPGTRLTVT.

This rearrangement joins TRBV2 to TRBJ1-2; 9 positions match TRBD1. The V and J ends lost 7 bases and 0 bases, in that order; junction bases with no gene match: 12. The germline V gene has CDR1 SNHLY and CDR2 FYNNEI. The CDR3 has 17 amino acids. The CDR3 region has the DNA TGTGCCAGCACCCCAAGGACAGGGGAAACACCTAACTATGGCTACACCTTC. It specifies CASTPRTGETPNYGYTF.

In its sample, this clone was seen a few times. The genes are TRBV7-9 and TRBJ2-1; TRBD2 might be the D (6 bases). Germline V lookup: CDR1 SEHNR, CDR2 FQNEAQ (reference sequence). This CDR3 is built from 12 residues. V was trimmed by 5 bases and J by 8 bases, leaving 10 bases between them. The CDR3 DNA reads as TGTGCCAGCAGCGCATTAGCGGATGAGCAGTTCTTC. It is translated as CASSALADEQFF. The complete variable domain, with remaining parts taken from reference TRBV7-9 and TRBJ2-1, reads DTGVSQNPRHKITKRGQNVTFRCDPISEHNRLYWYRQTLGQGPEFLTYFQNEAQLEKSRLLSDRFSAERPKGSFSTLEIQRTEQGDSAMYLCASSALADEQFFGPGTRLTVL.

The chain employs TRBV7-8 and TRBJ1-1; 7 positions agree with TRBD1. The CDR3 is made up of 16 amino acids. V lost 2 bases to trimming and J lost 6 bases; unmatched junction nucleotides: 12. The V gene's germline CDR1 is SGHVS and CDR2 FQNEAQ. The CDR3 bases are TGTGCCAGCAGCTTACTTTCGCTGGGCAGGGGGTCTGAAGCTTTCTTT. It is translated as CASSLLSLGRGSEAFF.

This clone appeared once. The CDR3 DNA is TGCGCCAGCAGCCAGCGACAGCCTAATGAAAAACTGTTTTTT. Encoded protein: CASSQRQPNEKLFF. J is TRBJ1-4 and V is TRBV4-3; TRBD1 is a possible D gene (5 bases). The germline V and J ends were trimmed by 3 bases and 3 bases, with 8 bases remaining between them. The CDR3 consists of 14 residues. Germline V gene lookup returns CDR1 LGHNA and CDR2 YSLEER.

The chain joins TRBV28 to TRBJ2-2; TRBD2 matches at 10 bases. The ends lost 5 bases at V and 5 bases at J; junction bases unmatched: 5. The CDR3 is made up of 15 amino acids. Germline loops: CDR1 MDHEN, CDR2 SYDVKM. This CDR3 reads CASSRTSGETGELFF. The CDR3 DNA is TGTGCCAGCAGTCGGACTAGCGGAGAGACCGGGGAGCTGTTTTTT.

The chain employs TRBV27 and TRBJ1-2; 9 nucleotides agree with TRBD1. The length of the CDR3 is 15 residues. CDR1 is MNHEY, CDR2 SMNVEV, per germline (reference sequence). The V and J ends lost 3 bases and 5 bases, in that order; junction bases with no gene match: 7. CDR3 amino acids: CASSFTGGTGYGYTF. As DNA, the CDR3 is TGTGCCAGCAGTTTCACGGGTGGGACAGGGTATGGCTACACCTTC.

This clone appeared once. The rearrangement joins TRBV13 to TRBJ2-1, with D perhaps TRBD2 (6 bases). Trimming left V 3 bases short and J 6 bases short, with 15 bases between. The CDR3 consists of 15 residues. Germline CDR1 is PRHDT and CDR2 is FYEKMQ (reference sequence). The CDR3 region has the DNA TGTGCCAGCAGCTTTGGGACTCGCAGCCTCAATGAGCAGTTCTTC. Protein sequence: CASSFGTRSLNEQFF.

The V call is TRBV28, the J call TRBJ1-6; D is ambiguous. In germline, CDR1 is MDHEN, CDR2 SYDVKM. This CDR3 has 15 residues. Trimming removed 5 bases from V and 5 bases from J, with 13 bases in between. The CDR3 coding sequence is TGTGCCAGCAGTCCTTTAGTTACCGATAATTCACCCCTCCACTTT. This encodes CASSPLVTDNSPLHF.

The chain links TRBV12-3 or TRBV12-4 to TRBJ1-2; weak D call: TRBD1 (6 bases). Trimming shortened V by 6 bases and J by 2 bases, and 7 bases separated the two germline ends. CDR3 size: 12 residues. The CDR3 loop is CASSTGNYGYTF. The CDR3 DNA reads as TGTGCCAGCAGCACAGGGAACTATGGCTACACCTTC.

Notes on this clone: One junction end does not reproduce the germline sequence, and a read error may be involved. The chain's CDR3 is CASSYTGAGKLLF. The DNA of the CDR3 is TGTGCCAGCAGCTATACAGGGGCCGGAAAACTGCTTTTT. The chain employs TRBV5-4 and TRBJ1-4; TRBD1 agrees at 7 bases. Germline V gene sequence: CDR1 SGHNT, CDR2 YYREEE (reference sequence). The CDR3 contains 13 residues.

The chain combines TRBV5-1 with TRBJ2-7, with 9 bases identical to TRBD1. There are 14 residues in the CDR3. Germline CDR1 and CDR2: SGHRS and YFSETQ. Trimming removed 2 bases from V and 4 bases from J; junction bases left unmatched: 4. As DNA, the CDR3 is TGCGCCAGCAGCTTTGGGACAGGGTTTTACGAGCAGTACTTC. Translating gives CASSFGTGFYEQYF.

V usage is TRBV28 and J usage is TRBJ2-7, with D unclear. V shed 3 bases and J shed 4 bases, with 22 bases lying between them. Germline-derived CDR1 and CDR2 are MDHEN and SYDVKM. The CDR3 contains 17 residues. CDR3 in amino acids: CASSFRLELRPRYEQYF. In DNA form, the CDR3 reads TGTGCCAGCAGTTTCCGCCTAGAGCTCCGTCCGAGGTACGAGCAGTACTTC.